The 32 T cell receptor beta chains below all came from one sample that was sequenced in a study of T-cell reconstitution after alpha-beta-depleted transplantation in children. Unique molecular identifiers tagged the TCRbeta library. TCRdb re-called the PCR reads through MiXCR, storing one row per CDR3 protein. The sample lists 500,000 to 600,000 distinct CDR3 sequences, 25% to 30% occurring once. This material consisted of PBMCs, taken before TCRalphabeta/CD19-depleted stem cell transplant. Source of these receptors: a boy younger than two with Wiskott-Aldrich syndrome, due to receive a stem cell transplant.

The chain uses TRBV5-1 and TRBJ2-3, with 7 bases aligning to TRBD2. Germline-derived CDR1 and CDR2 are SGHRS and YFSETQ. The CDR3 has 17 amino acids. The ends lost 2 bases at V and 0 bases at J; junction bases unmatched: 9. CDR3 in amino acids: CASSFPSGLTSTDTQYF. CDR3 coding DNA: TGCGCCAGCAGCTTCCCTAGCGGACTGACTAGCACAGATACGCAGTATTTT.

The gene calls are TRBV20-1 and TRBJ2-5, with 13 bases identical to TRBD2. Germline CDR1 and CDR2: DFQATT and SNEGSKA (reference sequence). J was trimmed by 4 bases and V by 5 bases; bases with no gene match: 4. This CDR3 contains 14 residues. The CDR3 bases are TGCAGTGCTGGACTAGCGGGAGTCCGAGAGACCCAGTACTTC. Translation gives CSAGLAGVRETQYF.

This clonotype has only a few counts. V usage is TRBV27 and J usage is TRBJ2-1; the D gene is possibly TRBD2 (5 bases). The CDR3 sequence is 15 residues long. Germline CDR1 MNHEY, CDR2 SMNVEV (reference sequence). V dropped 1 base and J dropped 7 bases, with 14 bases sitting between them. CDR3 residues: CASSLFRLAGNEQFF. CDR3 DNA sequence: TGTGCCAGCAGTTTATTTCGGCTAGCCGGTAATGAGCAGTTCTTC.

This chain's CDR3 is CASTPRGGTYNEQFF. The CDR3 DNA follows: TGTGCCAGCACACCCAGGGGTGGGACCTACAATGAGCAGTTCTTC. The chain links TRBV6-1 to TRBJ2-1; possibly TRBD1 for D (6 bases). Germline CDR1 is MNHNS and CDR2 is SASEGT. The CDR3 has 15 amino acids. Deletions cut 7 bases from V and 2 bases from J, with 15 bases between.

Only a few counts were recorded for this clonotype. J is TRBJ2-1 and V is TRBV15; 9 nucleotides agree with TRBD2. The CDR3 totals 17 residues. In germline, CDR1 is LNHNV, CDR2 YYDKDF (reference sequence). The ends lost 5 bases at V and 5 bases at J; junction bases unmatched: 13. This CDR3 reads CATSVLPPAGGNNEQFF. CDR3 nucleotide sequence: TGTGCCACCAGCGTCCTCCCCCCGGCGGGAGGGAACAATGAGCAGTTCTTC.

The CDR3 here is CASSPTFTSYEQYF. CDR3 nucleotide sequence: TGTGCCAGCAGCCCGACATTTACGTCCTACGAGCAGTACTTC. J is TRBJ2-7 and V is TRBV12-3 or TRBV12-4; D not resolved. CDR3 length: 14 amino acids. V lost 6 bases and J lost 1, with 13 bases in between.

The chain couples TRBV11-2 to TRBJ2-1, with D possibly matching TRBD1 (6 bases). Germline CDR1 is SGHAT and CDR2 is FQNNGV. Between the trimmed V and J ends, which lost 5 bases and 7 bases, there was a span of 18 bases. The CDR3 runs to 15 residues. DNA for the CDR3: TGTGCCAGCAGCCCTACCCGTAGGGGGTCGAATGAGCAGTTCTTC. Its translation: CASSPTRRGSNEQFF.

This sequence joins TRBV20-1 and TRBJ2-3, with 7 bases aligning to TRBD2. V was pared by 3 bases and J by 1 base, with 7 bases of the junction left unmatched. Germline CDR1 is DFQATT and CDR2 is SNEGSKA (reference sequence). The length of the CDR3 is 15 residues. CDR3 nucleotides: TGCAGTGCTAGCGGCACTAGCGTGGGCACAGATACGCAGTATTTT. Amino acids: CSASGTSVGTDTQYF.

This clonotype has just a few counts. The V and J genes are TRBV9 and TRBJ2-3; D possibly corresponds to TRBD2 (5 bases). The CDR3 loop spans 16 amino acids. CDR1 is SGDLS, CDR2 YYNGEE, per germline. Trimming shortened V by 0 bases and J by 4 bases, and 15 bases separated the two germline ends. CDR3 coding DNA: TGTGCCAGCAGCGTAGGTCCGGGGAGAGAGGCAGATACGCAGTATTTT. Translated, it gives CASSVGPGREADTQYF. The variable domain in full, with the rest retrieved from reference TRBV9 and TRBJ2-3, is DSGVTQTPKHLITATGQRVTLRCSPRSGDLSVYWYQQSLDQGLQFLIQYYNGEERAKGNILERFSAQQFPDLHSELNLSSLELGDSALYFCASSVGPGREADTQYFGPGTRLTVL.

This clonotype was recorded many times. This sequence joins TRBV20-1 and TRBJ2-2; no definite D call. V lost 4 bases and J lost 1, with 4 bases in between. The germline V gene encodes CDR1 DFQATT and CDR2 SNEGSKA (reference sequence). The CDR3 runs to 12 residues. In nucleotides, the CDR3 is TGCAGTGCTAAAGAGAACACCGGGGAGCTGTTTTTT. It is translated as CSAKENTGELFF.

The gene calls are TRBV5-1 and TRBJ2-1; 7 nucleotides match TRBD1. The ends lost 4 bases at V and 4 bases at J; junction bases unmatched: 8. Germline assignment: CDR1 SGHRS and CDR2 YFSETQ. The length of the CDR3 is 15 residues. CDR3 sequence (DNA): TGCGCCAGCAGCGTATCCGGGACAGATTACAATGAGCAGTTCTTC. This sequence encodes CASSVSGTDYNEQFF.

The rearrangement joins TRBV7-2 to TRBJ1-2; 7 bases align to TRBD1. There are 14 residues in the CDR3. Germline V gene data show CDR1 as SGHTA and CDR2 as FQGNSA. V dropped 4 bases and J dropped 3; count of bases not matched to a gene: 5. Here the CDR3 DNA reads TGTGCCAGCAGCTCCGTGACAGGGTACTATGGCTACACCTTC. Amino acids: CASSSVTGYYGYTF.

This clonotype was found a few times. The genes are TRBV7-2 and TRBJ2-7; D is unclear. The germline V and J ends were trimmed by 1 base and 5 bases, with 12 bases remaining between them. Looked up from germline, CDR1 is SGHTA and CDR2 is FQGNSA. This CDR3 has 14 residues. This CDR3 reads CASSLVSASNEQYF. In DNA form, the CDR3 reads TGTGCCAGCAGCTTAGTTTCGGCGTCGAACGAGCAGTACTTC.

CDR3 DNA: TGTGCCAGCTGCCGGGACAGTAAGGAAAAACTGTTTTTT. It is translated as CASCRDSKEKLFF. The J gene is TRBJ1-4, the V gene TRBV12-3 or TRBV12-4, with 7 positions matching TRBD1. The V gene end was trimmed by 8 bases and the J gene end by 8 bases; junction bases not matched to a gene: 8. CDR3 length: 13 residues.

This chain connects TRBV14 to TRBJ2-3; D is ambiguous. Trimming pared 4 bases from V and 0 bases from J, leaving 5 bases between. Germline V gene lookup returns CDR1 SGHDN and CDR2 FVKESK. The CDR3 is 13 amino acids. As DNA, the CDR3 is TGTGCCAGCAGCCGCGCTAGCACAGATACGCAGTATTTT. This codes for CASSRASTDTQYF.

The sample holds a few counts of this clonotype. The chain combines TRBV1 with TRBJ1-1; the table calls TRBD1, which could not be checked here. TRBV1 constitutes a pseudogene. CDR3 length equals 14 residues. CDR3 nucleotides: TGCACCAGCAGCCGGGACAGGGGGAACACTGAAGCTTTCTTT. Amino acids: CTSSRDRGNTEAFF.

This clonotype appeared a few times. The J gene is TRBJ2-5, the V gene TRBV28; 7 bases match TRBD1. J lost 4 bases, V lost 5 bases, and 4 bases had no gene match. The CDR3 has 13 amino acids. Germline assignment: CDR1 MDHEN and CDR2 SYDVKM. Here the CDR3 DNA reads TGTGCCAGCAGTACCCCAGGGGGAGAGACCCAGTACTTC. It translates to CASSTPGGETQYF.

The chain uses TRBV7-9 and TRBJ2-6, with 10 bases fitting TRBD1. The V segment lost 4 bases and the J segment 1 base; nucleotides outside the gene matches: 4. Looked up from germline, CDR1 is SEHNR and CDR2 is FQNEAQ (reference sequence). The CDR3 extends over 17 amino acids. DNA of the CDR3: TGTGCCAGCAGCTACCGGGACAGGGGTTCTGGGGCCAACGTCCTGACTTTC. It is translated as CASSYRDRGSGANVLTF.

The V call is TRBV12-3 or TRBV12-4, the J call TRBJ2-1; 8 nucleotides line up with TRBD2. V was clipped by 1 base and J by 11 bases; unmatched bases: 7. This CDR3 comprises 14 residues. The DNA for the CDR3 is TGTGCCAGCAGTTTAGGGACTAGCTCTCCTCAGCAGTTCTTC. This codes for CASSLGTSSPQQFF.

The chain employs TRBV6-5 and TRBJ1-6, with 8 bases matching TRBD1. The CDR3 has 17 residues. The germline V gene has CDR1 MNHEY and CDR2 SVGAGI. The V gene end was trimmed by 0 bases and the J gene end by 7 bases; junction bases not matched to a gene: 8. The CDR3 loop reads CASSYSLGQGRNSPLHF. The CDR3 nucleotides are TGTGCCAGCAGTTACTCCCTAGGACAGGGTCGAAATTCACCCCTCCACTTT.

J is TRBJ2-1 and V is TRBV12-3 or TRBV12-4; tentative D call: TRBD1 (5 bases). The CDR3 spans 15 residues. V was clipped by 7 bases and J by 8 bases, with 21 bases between them. CDR3 amino acids: CASKDSWESPDEQFF. CDR3 sequence (DNA): TGTGCCAGCAAAGACAGTTGGGAATCTCCGGATGAGCAGTTCTTC.

This clonotype was seen a few times. At one end the junction does not follow the germline gene, possibly because of a read error. This chain uses TRBV4-1 with TRBJ2-5, with D perhaps TRBD1 (6 bases). This CDR3 comprises 13 residues. The germline gives CDR1 MGHRA, CDR2 YSYEKL. The CDR3 sequence: CASSNDRQGTQYF. As DNA, the CDR3 is TGCGCCAGCAGCAACGACAGGCAAGGGACCCAGTACTTC.

The sample holds a few counts of this clonotype. The V gene is TRBV20-1, the J gene TRBJ1-6; perhaps TRBD1 as D (5 bases). This CDR3 contains 15 residues. The germline gives CDR1 DFQATT, CDR2 SNEGSKA (reference sequence). V lost 1 base and J lost 3, with 10 bases in between. CDR3 DNA sequence: TGCAGTGCTAGAGTTACAGGAGTCTATAATTCACCCCTCCACTTT. Translated, it gives CSARVTGVYNSPLHF.

The chain recombines TRBV2 with TRBJ2-3, with D perhaps assigned TRBD1 or TRBD2 (5 bases each). Germline CDR1 SNHLY, CDR2 FYNNEI. CDR3 length equals 15 residues. Trimming left V 2 bases short and J 7 bases short, with 16 bases between. CDR3 sequence (DNA): TGTGCCAGCAGTGAAAGTGACGGGACCGGTCATACGCAGTATTTT. The encoded protein is CASSESDGTGHTQYF.

This clonotype was observed a few times. The chain combines TRBV5-1 with TRBJ2-1; 8 nucleotides line up with TRBD2. Per germline, CDR1 SGHRS and CDR2 YFSETQ. V was pared by 0 bases and J by 7 bases, with 6 bases of the junction left unmatched. The CDR3 has 15 residues. CDR3 sequence: CASSLVPGLENEQFF. For the CDR3, the DNA is TGCGCCAGCAGCTTGGTACCGGGACTAGAGAATGAGCAGTTCTTC.

This clonotype was observed a few times. The chain combines TRBV5-4 with TRBJ2-1; D is perhaps TRBD1 or TRBD2 (6 bases each). CDR3 length equals 15 residues. The germline gives CDR1 SGHNT, CDR2 YYREEE (reference sequence). Trimming removed 1 base from V and 7 bases from J, with 15 bases in between. The CDR3 loop reads CASSLKGGVGNEQFF. CDR3 in DNA: TGTGCCAGCAGCTTGAAGGGGGGAGTGGGAAATGAGCAGTTCTTC.

This clonotype was seen a handful of times. V is TRBV7-9 and J is TRBJ2-1; 9 positions match TRBD1. Germline CDR1 reads SEHNR; CDR2 reads FQNEAQ (reference sequence). V shed 5 bases, J shed 5 bases, and the junction held 10 bases outside the gene matches. The CDR3 is made up of 16 amino acids. DNA of the CDR3: TGTGCCAGCAGCGACCGGGACAGGGTTTTTCACAATGAGCAGTTCTTC. It is translated as CASSDRDRVFHNEQFF.

This clonotype has at least ten counts. The chain combines TRBV5-1 with TRBJ2-2; D is possibly TRBD1 or TRBD2 (6 bases each). Per the germline V gene, CDR1 is SGHRS and CDR2 is YFSETQ. V gave up 0 bases and J gave up 7 bases, with 13 bases separating them. CDR3 length equals 15 residues. In DNA form, the CDR3 reads TGCGCCAGCAGCTTGGATGGGGGGCCCATCGGGGAGCTGTTTTTT. This encodes CASSLDGGPIGELFF.

The chain uses TRBV25-1 and TRBJ2-7, with a possible D match to TRBD2 (5 bases). Between the trimmed V and J ends, which lost 3 bases and 7 bases, there was a span of 16 bases. This CDR3 spans 14 amino acids. Germline loops: CDR1 MGHDK, CDR2 SYGVNS. The CDR3 reads CASSELHTPGEQYF. The CDR3 region has the DNA TGTGCCAGCAGTGAGCTACACACACCGGGGGAGCAGTACTTC.

This chain joins TRBV5-1 and TRBJ2-1; D is possibly TRBD1 or TRBD2 (5 bases each). Germline loops: CDR1 SGHRS, CDR2 YFSETQ. This CDR3 comprises 15 residues. Trimming stripped 4 bases from V and 4 bases from J, with 15 bases between. Here the CDR3 reads CASSTSGTIYNEQFF. CDR3 sequence (DNA): TGCGCCAGCAGCACCTCCGGGACGATTTACAATGAGCAGTTCTTC.

This clonotype came up once. The junction does not match germline at one end; this may be a read error. The chain employs TRBV5-1 and TRBJ1-1; 7 bases are shared with TRBD1. The CDR3 totals 15 residues. In germline, CDR1 is SGHRS, CDR2 YFSETQ. CDR3 in DNA: TGCGCCAGCAGGGACGGGACAGTGATGAATACTGAAGCTTTCTTT. It yields the protein CASRDGTVMNTEAFF.

This chain links TRBV6-5 with TRBJ2-1; 9 nucleotides match TRBD2. Trimming removed 0 bases from V and 6 bases from J; junction bases left unmatched: 6. CDR1 and CDR2 from the germline V gene are MNHEY and SVGAGI. This CDR3 contains 16 residues. The CDR3 protein is CASSYSRTSAVNEQFF. CDR3 bases: TGTGCCAGCAGTTACTCTCGGACTAGCGCAGTCAATGAGCAGTTCTTC.